Listed below are T cell receptor beta chains from one sample, sequenced in a study of blood T cell repertoires in COVID-19. Assay: immunoSEQ multiplex PCR; the TCRdb copy retains only in-frame clones and omits some. Of around 130,000 clones in the sample, 82% were seen once. The sequencing input was peripheral blood. The receptors shown here come from an older woman with acute or convalescent COVID-19. Each CDR3 is given with its conserved first and last residue. The D gene is left open where the match is weak. A clone size is listed for some rows: how often the clone was seen (once, few, many), or a class if it is expanded.

clone_size: -
j_call: TRBJ2-7
d_call: TRBD2
v_call: TRBV5-4
cdr3_nt: TGTGCCAGCAGCTTGGACGCTAGCGGGGGCGAGCAGTACTTC
cdr3_aa: CASSLDASGGEQYF

clone_size: once
j_call: TRBJ1-1
d_call: TRBD1
v_call: TRBV6-2/TRBV6-3
cdr3_nt: TGTGCCAGCAGACCTGACAGGGTCTCGGGTAACACTGAAGCTTTCTTT
cdr3_aa: CASRPDRVSGNTEAFF

clone_size: once
j_call: TRBJ1-2
d_call: -
v_call: TRBV7-2
cdr3_nt: TGTGCCAGCTTGAAAGCTGCGGGGGCCTACTATGGCTACACCTTC
cdr3_aa: CASLKAAGAYYGYTF

clone_size: -
j_call: TRBJ1-2
d_call: TRBD1
v_call: TRBV10-1
cdr3_nt: TGCGCCAGCAGTATGGGACAGGACTATGGCTACACCTTC
cdr3_aa: CASSMGQDYGYTF

clone_size: -
j_call: TRBJ1-1
d_call: TRBD1
v_call: TRBV5-1
cdr3_nt: TGCGCCAGCAGCGACACCGGGACAGGGCTCACTGAAGCTTTCTTT
cdr3_aa: CASSDTGTGLTEAFF

clone_size: few
j_call: TRBJ1-2
d_call: TRBD1
v_call: TRBV2
cdr3_nt: TGTGCCAGCAGACAAACCGGGACAGGGGCCTATGGCTACACCTTC
cdr3_aa: CASRQTGTGAYGYTF

clone_size: -
j_call: TRBJ2-7
d_call: TRBD2
v_call: TRBV5-1
cdr3_nt: TGCGCCAGCAGCCTCCAAGCGGGGGACGAGCAGTACTTC
cdr3_aa: CASSLQAGDEQYF

clone_size: -
j_call: TRBJ2-1
d_call: -
v_call: TRBV7-3
cdr3_nt: TGTGCCAGCAGCTTAGATCAGTACAATGAGCAGTTCTTC
cdr3_aa: CASSLDQYNEQFF

clone_size: -
j_call: TRBJ2-7
d_call: -
v_call: TRBV18
cdr3_nt: TGTGCCAGCTCACCAGGGGGCAGGGTGGGCGAGCAGTACTTC
cdr3_aa: CASSPGGRVGEQYF

clone_size: -
j_call: TRBJ1-5
d_call: TRBD1
v_call: TRBV24-1
cdr3_nt: TGTGCCACCAGTGACGCCGGGACAGGGTTTGGGCAGCCCCAGCATTTT
cdr3_aa: CATSDAGTGFGQPQHF

clone_size: -
j_call: TRBJ1-2
d_call: -
v_call: TRBV7-2
cdr3_nt: TGTGCCAGCAGTCCAGGGTGGGACTATGGCTACACCTTC
cdr3_aa: CASSPGWDYGYTF

clone_size: -
j_call: TRBJ2-1
d_call: TRBD2
v_call: TRBV27
cdr3_nt: TGTGCCAGCAGTTTATCGAAGCGGGGGGGTATCCATGAGCAGTTCTTC
cdr3_aa: CASSLSKRGGIHEQFF

clone_size: -
j_call: TRBJ1-2
d_call: -
v_call: TRBV6-5
cdr3_nt: TGTGCCAGCAGTTCCGCCGGGGATCACGGCTATGGCTACACCTTC
cdr3_aa: CASSSAGDHGYGYTF

clone_size: -
j_call: TRBJ2-3
d_call: -
v_call: TRBV5-1
cdr3_nt: TGCGCCAGCAGCCTAGGGAGCGGGAGCACAGATACGCAGTATTTT
cdr3_aa: CASSLGSGSTDTQYF

clone_size: -
j_call: TRBJ1-2
d_call: TRBD1
v_call: TRBV5-6
cdr3_nt: TGTGCCAGCAGCGGGGACAGGTTTAACTATGGCTACACCTTC
cdr3_aa: CASSGDRFNYGYTF

clone_size: -
j_call: TRBJ1-1
d_call: -
v_call: TRBV4-2
cdr3_nt: TGTGCCAGCAGCCAAGATGGAGGAGGGCTCCGGGGTGAAGCTTTCTTT
cdr3_aa: CASSQDGGGLRGEAFF

clone_size: -
j_call: TRBJ1-5
d_call: -
v_call: TRBV15
cdr3_nt: TGTGCCACCAGCAGATATCTACAGGGAGTACAGCCCCAGCATTTT
cdr3_aa: CATSRYLQGVQPQHF

clone_size: -
j_call: TRBJ1-5
d_call: -
v_call: TRBV5-6
cdr3_nt: TGTGCCAGCAGCTCCCGGGTGGGGCTAGTCAATCAGCCCCAGCATTTT
cdr3_aa: CASSSRVGLVNQPQHF

clone_size: few
j_call: TRBJ1-1
d_call: -
v_call: TRBV6-5
cdr3_nt: TGTGCCAGCAGTACAGGACGATTCATGAACACTGAAGCTTTCTTT
cdr3_aa: CASSTGRFMNTEAFF

clone_size: -
j_call: TRBJ2-1
d_call: TRBD2
v_call: TRBV6-6
cdr3_nt: TGTGCCAGCCTTAGACTAGCGGGGGACAATGAGCAGTTCTTC
cdr3_aa: CASLRLAGDNEQFF

clone_size: -
j_call: TRBJ1-1
d_call: -
v_call: TRBV6-5
cdr3_nt: TGTGCCAGCAGTTCACGACAGTATGCTGAAGCTTTCTTT
cdr3_aa: CASSSRQYAEAFF

clone_size: -
j_call: TRBJ2-2
d_call: -
v_call: TRBV6-6
cdr3_nt: TGTGCCAGCAGCTCAACTAGCCAGAACACCGGGGAGCTGTTTTTT
cdr3_aa: CASSSTSQNTGELFF

clone_size: -
j_call: TRBJ2-7
d_call: -
v_call: TRBV11-3
cdr3_nt: TGTGCCAGCAGCTTTACCTCAGGGCACTCCTACGAGCAGTACTTC
cdr3_aa: CASSFTSGHSYEQYF

clone_size: -
j_call: TRBJ1-6
d_call: -
v_call: TRBV28
cdr3_nt: TGTGCCAGCAGTTTAGTCGGCAGGGACTATAATTCACCCCTCCACTTT
cdr3_aa: CASSLVGRDYNSPLHF

clone_size: -
j_call: TRBJ2-5
d_call: -
v_call: TRBV9
cdr3_nt: TGTGCCAGCAGCGTTCTTAGCGGTAACCAAGAGACCCAGTACTTC
cdr3_aa: CASSVLSGNQETQYF

clone_size: -
j_call: TRBJ1-6
d_call: -
v_call: TRBV2
cdr3_nt: TGTGCCAGCAGTCGTAGACTGAGAAATAATTCACCCCTCCACTTT
cdr3_aa: CASSRRLRNNSPLHF

clone_size: -
j_call: TRBJ2-3
d_call: -
v_call: TRBV19
cdr3_nt: TGTGCCAGCAGGTCCCTCTCCGTGAGGGCAGATACGCAGTATTTT
cdr3_aa: CASRSLSVRADTQYF

clone_size: -
j_call: TRBJ1-5
d_call: -
v_call: TRBV7-2
cdr3_nt: TGTGCCAGCAGCTTAGTGAGGGATCAGCCCCAGCATTTT
cdr3_aa: CASSLVRDQPQHF

clone_size: -
j_call: TRBJ2-3
d_call: -
v_call: TRBV2
cdr3_nt: TGTGCCAGCAGTGCCGGGGTCAGCACAGATACGCAGTATTTT
cdr3_aa: CASSAGVSTDTQYF

clone_size: -
j_call: TRBJ1-4
d_call: TRBD1
v_call: TRBV6-5
cdr3_nt: TGTGCCAGCACCGACAGGGTAGCTAATGAAAAACTGTTTTTT
cdr3_aa: CASTDRVANEKLFF

clone_size: -
j_call: TRBJ1-6
d_call: -
v_call: TRBV18
cdr3_nt: TGTGCCAGCTCACCAAGACAGGTGGACTCCTATAATTCACCCCTCCACTTT
cdr3_aa: CASSPRQVDSYNSPLHF

clone_size: -
j_call: TRBJ1-4
d_call: -
v_call: TRBV7-2
cdr3_nt: TGTGCCAGCAGCTCAACAAGGGGGACAACAAAACTGTTTTTT
cdr3_aa: CASSSTRGTTKLFF

clone_size: -
j_call: TRBJ2-7
d_call: TRBD2
v_call: TRBV10-3
cdr3_nt: TGTGCCATCAGTGACCGCACTAGCGGGGGGCTTTACGAGCAGTACTTC
cdr3_aa: CAISDRTSGGLYEQYF

clone_size: -
j_call: TRBJ2-1
d_call: TRBD2
v_call: TRBV7-9
cdr3_nt: TGTGCCAGCAGCTCTAGCGGGGGGGCTTTCAATGAGCAGTTCTTC
cdr3_aa: CASSSSGGAFNEQFF

clone_size: -
j_call: TRBJ2-7
d_call: TRBD2
v_call: TRBV7-2
cdr3_nt: TGTGCCAGCAGCAAGGCGGGGGTAAACTCCTACGAGCAGTACTTC
cdr3_aa: CASSKAGVNSYEQYF

clone_size: -
j_call: TRBJ1-2
d_call: -
v_call: TRBV5-1
cdr3_nt: TGCGCCAGCAGCTTGGCGGGGGGAGACTATGGCTACACCTTC
cdr3_aa: CASSLAGGDYGYTF

clone_size: -
j_call: TRBJ2-5
d_call: TRBD1
v_call: TRBV5-1
cdr3_nt: TGCGCCAGCAGCTTGACAGGGGGCCTGCAACAAGAGACCCAGTACTTC
cdr3_aa: CASSLTGGLQQETQYF

clone_size: -
j_call: TRBJ2-5
d_call: TRBD2
v_call: TRBV10-3
cdr3_nt: TGTGCCATCAAAGGACTAGCGGGGGGCCAAGAGACCCAGTACTTC
cdr3_aa: CAIKGLAGGQETQYF

clone_size: -
j_call: TRBJ2-3
d_call: -
v_call: TRBV1
cdr3_nt: TGCACCAGCAGCGGCCCCAGGGATACGCAGTATTTT
cdr3_aa: CTSSGPRDTQYF

clone_size: once
j_call: TRBJ1-2
d_call: TRBD1
v_call: TRBV13
cdr3_nt: TGTGCCAGCAGGACAGGGGGGAGCCACTATGGCTACACCTTC
cdr3_aa: CASRTGGSHYGYTF

clone_size: -
j_call: TRBJ1-1
d_call: -
v_call: TRBV18
cdr3_nt: TGTGCCAGCTCACCAGGCTGGGGCGACCTGGCCTTAGCTTTCTTT
cdr3_aa: CASSPGWGDLALAFF

clone_size: -
j_call: TRBJ2-1
d_call: -
v_call: TRBV29-1
cdr3_nt: TGCAGCGTTGATATGCGGAGTGGTGGGAATGAGCAGTTCTTC
cdr3_aa: CSVDMRSGGNEQFF

clone_size: once
j_call: TRBJ1-4
d_call: -
v_call: TRBV12-3/TRBV12-4
cdr3_nt: TGTGCCAGCAGTTGGACAGAAAATGAAAAACTGTTTTTT
cdr3_aa: CASSWTENEKLFF

clone_size: -
j_call: TRBJ1-5
d_call: TRBD1
v_call: TRBV19
cdr3_nt: TGTGCCAGTAGTGTACAGGGGGCACAGCAGCCCCAGCATTTT
cdr3_aa: CASSVQGAQQPQHF

clone_size: -
j_call: TRBJ2-2
d_call: -
v_call: TRBV2
cdr3_nt: TGTGCCAGCGGGATGACAGGGAACACCGGGGAGCTGTTTTTT
cdr3_aa: CASGMTGNTGELFF

clone_size: few
j_call: TRBJ1-1
d_call: TRBD1
v_call: TRBV6-5
cdr3_nt: TGTGCCAGCAGTTACACGCGGGACAGGGAATACACTGAAGCTTTCTTT
cdr3_aa: CASSYTRDREYTEAFF

clone_size: once
j_call: TRBJ1-1
d_call: -
v_call: TRBV3-1/TRBV3-2
cdr3_nt: TGTGCCAGCAGCCAGGGGACACAGGGCACTGAAGCTTTCTTT
cdr3_aa: CASSQGTQGTEAFF

clone_size: -
j_call: TRBJ1-1
d_call: -
v_call: TRBV27
cdr3_nt: TGTGCCAGCAGTCCATACACGGGGAACACTGAAGCTTTCTTT
cdr3_aa: CASSPYTGNTEAFF